This T cell receptor beta chain appears in the sequencing data of a study of T cell responses to AZD1222 COVID-19 vaccine. Broader study findings: Two doses of AZD1222 preceded a rise in Spike-specific TCR breadth and depth. At study baseline, merely more than 5 AZD1222 recipients were seropositive.

Comment on this clone: Its antigen is unknown.

Pooled samples include second doses given at about 4 or 12 weeks. The method was immunoSEQ multiplex PCR; TCRdb's version includes in-frame clones alone and lacks a portion of them. There are more than 100,000 clones in the sample; approximately 90% occur only once, and about 2.5% lies in the top ten. CDR3 size: 11 residues. The V end was cut by 3 bases, the J end by 8 bases, with 7 bases between. Per germline, CDR1 SNHLY and CDR2 FYNNEI. This sample comprised peripheral blood, obtained 28 days after the second AZD1222 dose. The chain recombines TRBV2 with TRBJ1-2, with D perhaps TRBD1 (5 bases). The origin of this receptor is an adult who received the AZD1222 COVID-19 vaccine. CDR3 sequence: CASSEQGGYTF. As DNA, the CDR3 is TGTGCCAGCAGTGAGCAGGGAGGCTACACCTTC.